The clone carrying this T cell receptor beta chain occurred many times. Its antigen is still unknown. These data belong to a study of human T cells and chemical hapten exposure. Regarding the study as a whole: Expanded TCRs grouped into significantly more large CDR3 similarity clusters than controls produced.

Specified time point: patch test 2, 6 weeks after DPC sensitization. Treatment defined: therapeutic diphenylcyclopropenone sensitization with weekly scalp DPC. CDR3 size: 13 residues. Per the germline V gene, CDR1 is MNHEY and CDR2 is SVGEGT. The V and J ends lost 0 bases and 1 base respectively, with 3 bases between them. Authors' data handling: Counting gave a median of around 100,000 TCRs per sample, with values ranging from 23,224 to 690,600. Each CDR3 protein is one row after TCRdb ran MiXCR on the RACE reads. TCRdb assigned the V and J calls; the authors' analysis was not used. The data hold 40,000 to 45,000 distinct CDR3 sequences, with about 9.8% observed a single time.

The clonotype was recovered from a woman aged 40 to 50 with alopecia areata. Some clones in this sample may be carry-over from other donors' samples. The chain uses TRBV6-2 or TRBV6-3 and TRBJ1-1; D is uncertain. The sample consisted of whole blood, taken in connection with sensitization to the hapten diphenylcyclopropenone (DPC). The CDR3 is CASSYSENTEAFF. In nucleotides, the CDR3 is TGTGCCAGCAGTTACTCTGAGAACACTGAAGCTTTCTTT.